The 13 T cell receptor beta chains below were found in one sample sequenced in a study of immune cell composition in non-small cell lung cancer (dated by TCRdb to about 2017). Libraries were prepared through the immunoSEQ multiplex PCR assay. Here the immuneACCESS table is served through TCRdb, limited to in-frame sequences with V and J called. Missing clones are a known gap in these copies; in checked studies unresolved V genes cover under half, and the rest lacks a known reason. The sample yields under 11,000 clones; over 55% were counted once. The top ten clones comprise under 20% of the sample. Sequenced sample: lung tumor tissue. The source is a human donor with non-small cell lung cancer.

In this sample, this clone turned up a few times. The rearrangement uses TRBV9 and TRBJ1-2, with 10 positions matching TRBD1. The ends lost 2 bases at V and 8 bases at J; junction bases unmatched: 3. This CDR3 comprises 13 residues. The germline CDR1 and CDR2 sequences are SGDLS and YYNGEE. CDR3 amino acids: CASSVGQGRGYTF. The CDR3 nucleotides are TGTGCCAGCAGCGTGGGACAGGGGCGAGGCTACACCTTC.

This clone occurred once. CDR3 DNA: TGTGCCAGCAGTTTAACCAGCGGGGCCTCCTACGAGCAGTACTTC. This codes for CASSLTSGASYEQYF. The rearrangement joins TRBV27 to TRBJ2-7; 7 bases map to TRBD2. CDR1 MNHEY and CDR2 SMNVEV come from the germline V gene (reference sequence). J was trimmed by 0 bases and V by 2 bases; bases with no gene match: 4. The CDR3 is made up of 15 amino acids.

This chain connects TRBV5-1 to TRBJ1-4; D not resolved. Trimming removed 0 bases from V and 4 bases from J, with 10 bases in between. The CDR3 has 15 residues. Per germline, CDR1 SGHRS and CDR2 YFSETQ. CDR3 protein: CASSLEAGFNEKLFF. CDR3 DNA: TGCGCCAGCAGCTTGGAGGCAGGCTTTAATGAAAAACTGTTTTTT. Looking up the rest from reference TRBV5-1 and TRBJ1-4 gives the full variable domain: KAGVTQTPRYLIKTRGQQVTLSCSPISGHRSVSWYQQTPGQGLQFLFEYFSETQRNKGNFPGRFSGRQFSNSRSEMNVSTLELGDSALYLCASSLEAGFNEKLFFGSGTQLSVL.

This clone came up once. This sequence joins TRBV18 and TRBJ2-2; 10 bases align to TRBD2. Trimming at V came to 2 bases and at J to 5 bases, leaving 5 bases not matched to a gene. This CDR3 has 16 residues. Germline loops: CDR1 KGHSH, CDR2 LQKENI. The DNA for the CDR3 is TGTGCCAGCTCACCATCCGGGACTAGCGCGACCGGGGAGCTGTTTTTT. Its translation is CASSPSGTSATGELFF.

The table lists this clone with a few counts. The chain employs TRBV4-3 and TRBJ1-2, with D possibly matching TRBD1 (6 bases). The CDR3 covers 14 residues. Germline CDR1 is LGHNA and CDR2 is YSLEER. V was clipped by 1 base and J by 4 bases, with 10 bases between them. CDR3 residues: CASSQVGQLYGYTF. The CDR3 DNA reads TGCGCCAGCAGCCAAGTCGGACAGCTCTATGGCTACACCTTC.

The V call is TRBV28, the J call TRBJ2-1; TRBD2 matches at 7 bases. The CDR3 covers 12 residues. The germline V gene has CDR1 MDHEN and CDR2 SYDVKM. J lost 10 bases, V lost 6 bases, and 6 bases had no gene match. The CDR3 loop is CASSTIAGEQFF. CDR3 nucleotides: TGTGCCAGCAGCACGATAGCGGGCGAGCAGTTCTTC.

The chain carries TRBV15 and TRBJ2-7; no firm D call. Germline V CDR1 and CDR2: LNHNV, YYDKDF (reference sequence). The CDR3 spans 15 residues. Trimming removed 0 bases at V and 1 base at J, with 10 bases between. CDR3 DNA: TGTGCCACCAGCAGAGATGGCGGTCTATCCTACGAGCAGTACTTC. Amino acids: CATSRDGGLSYEQYF.

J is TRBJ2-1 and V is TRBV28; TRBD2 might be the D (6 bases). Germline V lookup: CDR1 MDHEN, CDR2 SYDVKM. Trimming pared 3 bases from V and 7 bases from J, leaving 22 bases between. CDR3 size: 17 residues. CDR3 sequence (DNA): TGTGCCAGCAGTTTGCTCATCTGGGAGGAGGGGAAAAATGAGCAGTTCTTC. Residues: CASSLLIWEEGKNEQFF.

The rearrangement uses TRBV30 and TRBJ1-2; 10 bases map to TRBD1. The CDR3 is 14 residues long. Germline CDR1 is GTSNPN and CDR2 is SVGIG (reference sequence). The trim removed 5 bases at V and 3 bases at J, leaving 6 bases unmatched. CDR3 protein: CAWDRQGAYYGYTF. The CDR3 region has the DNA TGTGCCTGGGATAGACAGGGGGCCTACTATGGCTACACCTTC.

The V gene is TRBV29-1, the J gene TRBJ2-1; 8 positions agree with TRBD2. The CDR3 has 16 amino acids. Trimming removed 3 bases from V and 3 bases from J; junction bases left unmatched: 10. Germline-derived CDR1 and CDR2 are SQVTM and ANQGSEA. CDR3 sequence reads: CSVDGSGRNLYNEQFF. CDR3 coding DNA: TGCAGCGTTGACGGCAGCGGGAGAAATCTCTACAATGAGCAGTTCTTC.

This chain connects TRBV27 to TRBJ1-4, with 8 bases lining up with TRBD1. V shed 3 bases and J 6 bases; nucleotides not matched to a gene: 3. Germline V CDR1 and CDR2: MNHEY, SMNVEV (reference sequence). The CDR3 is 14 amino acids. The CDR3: CASSFGQGHEKLFF. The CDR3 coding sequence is TGTGCCAGCAGTTTCGGACAGGGCCATGAAAAACTGTTTTTT.

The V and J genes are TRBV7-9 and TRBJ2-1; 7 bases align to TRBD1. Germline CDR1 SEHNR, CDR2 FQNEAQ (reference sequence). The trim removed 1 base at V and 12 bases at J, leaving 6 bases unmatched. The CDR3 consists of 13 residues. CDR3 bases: TGTGCCAGCAGCTTAGACAGGGGAATTGGGCAGTTCTTC. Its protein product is CASSLDRGIGQFF.

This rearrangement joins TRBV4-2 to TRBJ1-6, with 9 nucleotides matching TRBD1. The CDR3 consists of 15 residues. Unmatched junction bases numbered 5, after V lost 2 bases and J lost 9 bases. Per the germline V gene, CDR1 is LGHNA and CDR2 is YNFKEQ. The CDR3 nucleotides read TGTGCCAGCAGCCAAATACGGACAGGGGTTTCACCCCTCCACTTT. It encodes CASSQIRTGVSPLHF.